This T cell receptor beta chain was sequenced during a study of Graves' ophthalmopathy and Graves' hyperthyroidism. CDR3 length: 15 amino acids. The germline CDR1 and CDR2 sequences are LNHDA and SQIVND (reference sequence). V trimming: 2 bases; J trimming: 7 bases; junction bases outside the gene matches: 10. The study amplified TCR beta CDR3 regions using RNA transcripts. Second-round multiplex PCR came after first-round RT-PCR with HTBI primers. Each CDR3 protein gets one entry after TCRdb re-called the multiplex PCR reads with MiXCR. The sample contains about 390,000 distinct CDR3 sequences, approximately 15% of which appear only once. Other autoimmune disease, uncontrolled infection, pregnancy and lactation led to exclusion. Establishment of the diagnosis relied upon clinical symptoms, serum thyroxine, TRAb, thyroid ultrasound and orbital computed tomography.

The sequencing input was peripheral blood. This clonotype originated in a young woman with stable Graves' hyperthyroidism. The chain is built from TRBV19 and TRBJ2-7, with 8 nucleotides matching TRBD2. The CDR3 loop is CASSIPGGAGEEQYF. The CDR3 nucleotides read TGTGCCAGTAGTATACCCGGGGGGGCCGGGGAGGAGCAGTACTTC. Combining the CDR3 with reference TRBV19 and TRBJ2-7 gives the whole variable domain DGGITQSPKYLFRKEGQNVTLSCEQNLNHDAMYWYRQDPGQGLRLIYYSQIVNDFQKGDIAEGYSVSREKKESFPLTVTSAQKNPTAFYLCASSIPGGAGEEQYFGPGTRLTVT.